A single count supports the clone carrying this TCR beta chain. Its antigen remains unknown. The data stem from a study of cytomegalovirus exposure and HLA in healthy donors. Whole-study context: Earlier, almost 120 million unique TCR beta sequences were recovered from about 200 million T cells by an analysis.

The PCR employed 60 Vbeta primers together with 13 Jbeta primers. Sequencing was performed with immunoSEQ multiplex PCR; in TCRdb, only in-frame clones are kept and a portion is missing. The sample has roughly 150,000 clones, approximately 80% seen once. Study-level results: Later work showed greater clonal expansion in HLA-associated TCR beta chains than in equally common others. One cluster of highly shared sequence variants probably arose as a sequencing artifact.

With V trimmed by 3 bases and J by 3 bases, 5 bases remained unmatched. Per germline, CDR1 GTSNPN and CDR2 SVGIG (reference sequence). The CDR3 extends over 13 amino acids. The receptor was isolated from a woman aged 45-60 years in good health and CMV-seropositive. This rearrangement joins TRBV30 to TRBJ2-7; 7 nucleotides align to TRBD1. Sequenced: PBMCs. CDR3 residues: CAWSGTARYEQYF. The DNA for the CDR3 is TGTGCCTGGAGCGGGACAGCTCGCTACGAGCAGTACTTC.